This TCR beta chain was captured by sequencing in a study of read filtering for tumor transcriptome and immune sequencing. Study overall: Patients were 17 male and roughly 15 female, mean age 65.9 years, range roughly 47 to 80.

The junction had 9 bases not matched to a gene; V was cut back by 6 bases and J by 5 bases. The germline V gene encodes CDR1 MNHEY and CDR2 SMNVEV (reference sequence). The CDR3 covers 15 residues. This clonotype has more than one count but fewer than ten. Its antigen is not identified. The study, taken as a whole, reports: Dropping single-read clonotypes raised IR-seq and RNA-seq shared-clonotype correlation. Sorted CD138-negative bone marrow cells were not purified T cells.

Molecular barcoded adaptors covering alpha/delta and beta/gamma chains were used on approximately 400 ng RNA. TCRdb passed the reads through MiXCR, listing each CDR3 protein once. The sample includes around 50,000 distinct CDR3 sequences, 9% to 15% of them seen just once. This sequence joins TRBV27 and TRBJ2-2; TRBD2 matches 7 bases. What was sequenced was a population of CD138-negative cells sorted from bone marrow. The receptor comes from a donor over 35 with multiple myeloma. The CDR3 here is CASSGGGWDTGELFF. DNA of the CDR3: TGTGCCAGCAGCGGCGGGGGTTGGGATACCGGGGAGCTGTTTTTT.